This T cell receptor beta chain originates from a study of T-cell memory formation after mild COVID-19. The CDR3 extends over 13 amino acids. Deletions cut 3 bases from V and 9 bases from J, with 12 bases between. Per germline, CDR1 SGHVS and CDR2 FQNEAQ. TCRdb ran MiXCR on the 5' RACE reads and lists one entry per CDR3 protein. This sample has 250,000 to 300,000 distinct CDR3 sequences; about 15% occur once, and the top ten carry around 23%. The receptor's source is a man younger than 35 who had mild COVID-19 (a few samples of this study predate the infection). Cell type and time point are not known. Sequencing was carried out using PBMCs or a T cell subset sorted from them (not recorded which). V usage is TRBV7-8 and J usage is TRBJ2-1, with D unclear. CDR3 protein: CASSFGVLREQFF. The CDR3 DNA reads TGTGCCAGCAGCTTTGGAGTTTTGCGTGAGCAGTTCTTC.